This TCR beta chain came from a study of regulatory T cells in long-lasting Graves disease. About the research overall: Graves' patients with a new diagnosis had received antithyroid drugs under 3 months.

Time point meaning: newly diagnosed GD, antithyroid drugs for less than 3 months. PBMC RNA served as the TCR library source. Per the germline V gene, CDR1 is MNHEY and CDR2 is SVGEGT. The CDR3 has 19 residues. The trim removed 0 bases at V and 0 bases at J, leaving 7 bases unmatched. According to the study, TCR beta libraries were built with iRepertoire HTBI primers and CDR3-region Arm-PCR. TCRdb passed the multiplex PCR reads through MiXCR, listing each CDR3 protein once. The sample holds 560,000 or so distinct CDR3 sequences, more than 15% seen once. This clonotype was recorded at least ten times. Separately, the same data were catalogued under a study of T cells in Graves' hyperthyroidism and ophthalmopathy. In that study: Onset of ophthalmopathy came a median approximately 6.9 months after the model predicted it.

This clonotype was sampled from a man aged 18 to 29 with Graves disease. Sequenced material: peripheral blood mononuclear cells (PBMCs), taken at new diagnosis, from a patient treated with antithyroid drugs. The V and J genes are TRBV6-2 or TRBV6-3 and TRBJ1-6; 8 bases line up with TRBD1. The CDR3 bases are TGTGCCAGCAGTTACTCGTCAGGGGGCATATCCTCCTATAATTCACCCCTCCACTTT. The encoded protein is CASSYSSGGISSYNSPLHF.